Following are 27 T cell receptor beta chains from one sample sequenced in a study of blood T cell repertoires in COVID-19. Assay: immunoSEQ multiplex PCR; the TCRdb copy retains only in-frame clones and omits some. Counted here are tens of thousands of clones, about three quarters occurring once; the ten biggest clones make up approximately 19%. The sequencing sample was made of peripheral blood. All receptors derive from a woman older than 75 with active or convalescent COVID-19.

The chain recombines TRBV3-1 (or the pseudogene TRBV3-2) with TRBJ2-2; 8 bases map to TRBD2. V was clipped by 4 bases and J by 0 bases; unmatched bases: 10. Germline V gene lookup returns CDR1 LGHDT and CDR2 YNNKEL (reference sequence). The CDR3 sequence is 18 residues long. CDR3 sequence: CASSPATLAGTNTGELFF. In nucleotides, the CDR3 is TGTGCCAGCAGCCCAGCCACTTTAGCGGGAACGAACACCGGGGAGCTGTTTTTT.

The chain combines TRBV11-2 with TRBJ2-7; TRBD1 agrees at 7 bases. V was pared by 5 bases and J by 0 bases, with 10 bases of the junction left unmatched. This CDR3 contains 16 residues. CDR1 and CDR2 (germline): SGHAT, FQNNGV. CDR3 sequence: CASSAAGGFSSYEQYF. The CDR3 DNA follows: TGTGCCAGCAGCGCTGCAGGGGGTTTTAGCTCCTACGAGCAGTACTTC.

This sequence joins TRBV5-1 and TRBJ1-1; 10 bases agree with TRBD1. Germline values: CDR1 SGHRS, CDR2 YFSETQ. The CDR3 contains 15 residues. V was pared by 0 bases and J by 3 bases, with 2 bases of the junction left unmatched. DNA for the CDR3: TGCGCCAGCAGCTTGGGGACAGGGGGTGACACTGAAGCTTTCTTT. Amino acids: CASSLGTGGDTEAFF.

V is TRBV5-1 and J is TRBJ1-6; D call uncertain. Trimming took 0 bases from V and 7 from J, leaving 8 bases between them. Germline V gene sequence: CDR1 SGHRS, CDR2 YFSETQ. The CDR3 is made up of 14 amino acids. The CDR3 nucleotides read TGCGCCAGCAGCTTGGCGGTTGTAAATTCACCCCTCCACTTT. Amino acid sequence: CASSLAVVNSPLHF.

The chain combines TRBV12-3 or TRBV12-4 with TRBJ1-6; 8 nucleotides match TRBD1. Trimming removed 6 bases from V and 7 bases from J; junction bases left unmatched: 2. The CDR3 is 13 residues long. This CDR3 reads CASRRQGNSPLHF. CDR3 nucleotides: TGTGCCAGCAGGCGACAGGGGAATTCACCCCTCCACTTT.

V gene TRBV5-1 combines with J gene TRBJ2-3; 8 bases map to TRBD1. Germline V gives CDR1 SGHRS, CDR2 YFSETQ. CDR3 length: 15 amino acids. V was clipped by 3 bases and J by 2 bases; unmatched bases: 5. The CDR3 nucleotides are TGCGCCAGCAGCTCCCGACAGGGGAACACAGATACGCAGTATTTT. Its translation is CASSSRQGNTDTQYF. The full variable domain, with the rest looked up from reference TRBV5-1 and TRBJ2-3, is KAGVTQTPRYLIKTRGQQVTLSCSPISGHRSVSWYQQTPGQGLQFLFEYFSETQRNKGNFPGRFSGRQFSNSRSEMNVSTLELGDSALYLCASSSRQGNTDTQYFGPGTRLTVL.

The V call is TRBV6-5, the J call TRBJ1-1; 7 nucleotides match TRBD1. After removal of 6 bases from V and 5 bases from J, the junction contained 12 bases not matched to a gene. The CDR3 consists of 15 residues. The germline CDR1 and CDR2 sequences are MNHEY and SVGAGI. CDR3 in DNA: TGTGCCAGCAGAACAAATCCGACAGGGTGGACTGAAGCTTTCTTT. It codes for CASRTNPTGWTEAFF.

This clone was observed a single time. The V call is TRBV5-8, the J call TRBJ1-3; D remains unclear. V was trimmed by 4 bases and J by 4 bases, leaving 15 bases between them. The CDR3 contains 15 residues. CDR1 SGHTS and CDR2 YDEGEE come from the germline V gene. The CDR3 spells CASSPTPTTGNTIYF. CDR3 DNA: TGTGCCAGCAGCCCAACCCCTACGACAGGAAACACCATATATTTT. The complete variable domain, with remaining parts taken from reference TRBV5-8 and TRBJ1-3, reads EAGVTQSPTHLIKTRGQQATLRCSPISGHTSVYWYQQALGLGLQFLLWYDEGEERNRGNFPPRFSGRQFPNYSSELNVNALELEDSALYLCASSPTPTTGNTIYFGEGSWLTVV.

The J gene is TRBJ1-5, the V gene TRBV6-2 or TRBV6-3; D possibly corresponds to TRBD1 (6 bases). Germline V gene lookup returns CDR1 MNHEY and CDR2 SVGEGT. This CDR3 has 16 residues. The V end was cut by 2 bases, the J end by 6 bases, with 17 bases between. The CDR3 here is CASSYGTPGVGQPQHF. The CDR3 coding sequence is TGTGCCAGCAGTTACGGGACACCAGGTGTTGGTCAGCCCCAGCATTTT.

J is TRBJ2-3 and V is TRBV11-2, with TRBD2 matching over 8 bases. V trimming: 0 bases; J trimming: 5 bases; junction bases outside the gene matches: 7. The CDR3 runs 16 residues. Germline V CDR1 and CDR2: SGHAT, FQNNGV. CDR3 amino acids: CASSLDRGGGLDTQYF. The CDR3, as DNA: TGTGCCAGCAGCTTAGATCGGGGGGGTGGTTTAGATACGCAGTATTTT. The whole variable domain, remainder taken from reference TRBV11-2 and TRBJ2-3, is EAGVAQSPRYKIIEKRQSVAFWCNPISGHATLYWYQQILGQGPKLLIQFQNNGVVDDSQLPKDRFSAERLKGVDSTLKIQPAKLEDSAVYLCASSLDRGGGLDTQYFGPGTRLTVL.

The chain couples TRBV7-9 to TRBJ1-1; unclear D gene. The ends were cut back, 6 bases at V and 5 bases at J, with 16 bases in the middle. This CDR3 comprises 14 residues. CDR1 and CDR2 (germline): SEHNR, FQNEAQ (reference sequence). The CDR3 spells CASSNAGRETEAFF. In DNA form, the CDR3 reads TGTGCCAGCAGTAACGCTGGACGGGAAACTGAAGCTTTCTTT.

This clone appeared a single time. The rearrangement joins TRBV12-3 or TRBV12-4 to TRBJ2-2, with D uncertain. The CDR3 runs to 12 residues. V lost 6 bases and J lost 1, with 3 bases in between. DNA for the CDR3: TGTGCCAGCAGCCAGAACACCGGGGAGCTGTTTTTT. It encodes CASSQNTGELFF.

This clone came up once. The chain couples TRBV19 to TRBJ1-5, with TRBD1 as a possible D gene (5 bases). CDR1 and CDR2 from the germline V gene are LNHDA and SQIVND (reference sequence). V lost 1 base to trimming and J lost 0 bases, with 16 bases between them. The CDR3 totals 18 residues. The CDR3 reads CASSIGQPNIYSNQPQHF. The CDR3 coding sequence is TGTGCCAGTAGTATAGGACAGCCGAATATTTATAGCAATCAGCCCCAGCATTTT.

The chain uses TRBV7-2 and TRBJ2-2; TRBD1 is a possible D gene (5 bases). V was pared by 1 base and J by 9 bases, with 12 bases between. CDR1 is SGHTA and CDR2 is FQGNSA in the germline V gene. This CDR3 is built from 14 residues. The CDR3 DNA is TGTGCCAGCAGCTTAGGCGCAGGGTTTTGGGAGCTGTTTTTT. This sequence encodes CASSLGAGFWELFF.

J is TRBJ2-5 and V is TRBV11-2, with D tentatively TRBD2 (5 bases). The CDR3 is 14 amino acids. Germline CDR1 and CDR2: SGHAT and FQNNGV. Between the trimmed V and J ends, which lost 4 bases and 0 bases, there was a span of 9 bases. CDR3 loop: CASSSETNQETQYF. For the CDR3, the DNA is TGTGCCAGCAGCTCAGAGACTAACCAAGAGACCCAGTACTTC.

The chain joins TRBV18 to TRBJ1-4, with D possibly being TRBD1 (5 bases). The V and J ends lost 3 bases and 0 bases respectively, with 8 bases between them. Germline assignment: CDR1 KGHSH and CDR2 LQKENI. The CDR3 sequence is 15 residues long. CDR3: CASSPQGATNEKLFF. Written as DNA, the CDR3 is TGTGCCAGCTCACCTCAGGGCGCAACTAATGAAAAACTGTTTTTT.

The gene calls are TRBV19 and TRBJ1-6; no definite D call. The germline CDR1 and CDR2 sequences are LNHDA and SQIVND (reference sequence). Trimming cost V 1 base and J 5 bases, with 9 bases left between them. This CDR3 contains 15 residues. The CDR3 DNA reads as TGTGCCAGTAGTATAGGAACAGAAAATAATTCACCCCTCCACTTT. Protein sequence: CASSIGTENNSPLHF.

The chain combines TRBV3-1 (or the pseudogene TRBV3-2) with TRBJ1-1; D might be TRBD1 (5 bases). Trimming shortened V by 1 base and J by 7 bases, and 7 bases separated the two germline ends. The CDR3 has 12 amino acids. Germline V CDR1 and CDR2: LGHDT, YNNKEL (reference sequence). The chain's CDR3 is CASSQAGFEAFF. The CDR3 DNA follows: TGTGCCAGCAGCCAAGCAGGGTTTGAAGCTTTCTTT.

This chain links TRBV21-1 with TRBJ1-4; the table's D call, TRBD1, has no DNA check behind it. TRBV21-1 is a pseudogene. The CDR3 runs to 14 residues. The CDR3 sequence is CASDHSKFNEKLFF. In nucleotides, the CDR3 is TGTGCCAGCGATCACAGCAAATTTAATGAAAAACTGTTTTTT.

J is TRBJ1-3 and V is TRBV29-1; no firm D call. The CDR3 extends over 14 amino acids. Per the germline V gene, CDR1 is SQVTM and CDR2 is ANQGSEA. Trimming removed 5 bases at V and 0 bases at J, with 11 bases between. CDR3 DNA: TGCAGCGTTTATGGCCTTACCTCTGGAAACACCATATATTTT. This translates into CSVYGLTSGNTIYF.

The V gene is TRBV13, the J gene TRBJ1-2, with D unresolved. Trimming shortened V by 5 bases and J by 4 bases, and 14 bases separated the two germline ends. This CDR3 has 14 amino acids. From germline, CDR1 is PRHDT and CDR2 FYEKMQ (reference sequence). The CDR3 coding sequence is TGTGCCAGCAGCCTACAAATGGGCGCCTATGGCTACACCTTC. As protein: CASSLQMGAYGYTF.

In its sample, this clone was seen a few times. CDR3 bases: TGTGCCAGCAGTGAAGGCCAGGGGGAAGACAATGAGCAGTTCTTC. It specifies CASSEGQGEDNEQFF. The chain joins TRBV6-1 to TRBJ2-1, with 7 bases aligning to TRBD1. The J segment lost 5 bases and the V segment lost 1 base, leaving 5 bases of the junction unmatched. Per germline, CDR1 MNHNS and CDR2 SASEGT. This CDR3 has 15 amino acids.

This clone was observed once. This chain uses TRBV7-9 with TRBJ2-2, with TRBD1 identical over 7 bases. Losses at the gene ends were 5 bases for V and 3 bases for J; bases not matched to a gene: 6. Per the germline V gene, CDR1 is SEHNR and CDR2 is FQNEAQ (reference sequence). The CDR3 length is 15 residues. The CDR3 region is CASSLLTGDTGELFF. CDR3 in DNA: TGTGCCAGCAGCCTCCTTACAGGGGACACCGGGGAGCTGTTTTTT.

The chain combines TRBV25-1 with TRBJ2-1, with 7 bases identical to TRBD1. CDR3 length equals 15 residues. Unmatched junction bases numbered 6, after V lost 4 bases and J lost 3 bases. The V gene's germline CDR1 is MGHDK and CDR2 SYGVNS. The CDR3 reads CASSGSRDSYNEQFF. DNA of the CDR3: TGTGCCAGCAGTGGATCCCGGGACAGCTACAATGAGCAGTTCTTC. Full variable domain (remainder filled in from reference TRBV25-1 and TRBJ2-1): EADIYQTPRYLVIGTGKKITLECSQTMGHDKMYWYQQDPGMELHLIHYSYGVNSTEKGDLSSESTVSRIRTEHFPLTLESARPSHTSQYLCASSGSRDSYNEQFFGPGTRLTVL.

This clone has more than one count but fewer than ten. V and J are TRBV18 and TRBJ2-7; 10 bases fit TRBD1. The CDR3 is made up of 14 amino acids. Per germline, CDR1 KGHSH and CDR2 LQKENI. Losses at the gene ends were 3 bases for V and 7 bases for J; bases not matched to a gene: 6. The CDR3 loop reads CASSPKDRGWEQYF. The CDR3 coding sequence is TGTGCCAGCTCACCGAAGGACAGGGGGTGGGAGCAGTACTTC.

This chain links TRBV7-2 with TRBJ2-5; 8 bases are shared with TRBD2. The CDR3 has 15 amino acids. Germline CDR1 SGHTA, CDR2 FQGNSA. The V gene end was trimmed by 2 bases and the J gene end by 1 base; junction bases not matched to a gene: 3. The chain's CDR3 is CASSLTGGGQETQYF. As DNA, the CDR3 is TGTGCCAGCAGCTTAACGGGGGGGGGCCAAGAGACCCAGTACTTC.

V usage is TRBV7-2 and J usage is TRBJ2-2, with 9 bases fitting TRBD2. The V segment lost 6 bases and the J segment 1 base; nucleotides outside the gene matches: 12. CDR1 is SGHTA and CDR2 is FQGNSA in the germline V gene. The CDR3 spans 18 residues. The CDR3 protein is CASRTGTSFLQNTGELFF. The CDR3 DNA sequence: TGTGCCAGCAGGACCGGGACTAGCTTCCTCCAGAACACCGGGGAGCTGTTTTTT.